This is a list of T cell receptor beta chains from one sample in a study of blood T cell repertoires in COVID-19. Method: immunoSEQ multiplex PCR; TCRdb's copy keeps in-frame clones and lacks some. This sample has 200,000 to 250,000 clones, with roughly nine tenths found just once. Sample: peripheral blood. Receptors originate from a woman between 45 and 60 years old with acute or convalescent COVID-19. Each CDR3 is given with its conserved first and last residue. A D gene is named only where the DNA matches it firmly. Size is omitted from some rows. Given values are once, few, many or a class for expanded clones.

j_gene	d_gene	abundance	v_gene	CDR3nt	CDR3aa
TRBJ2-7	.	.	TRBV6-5	TGTGCCAGCAGTCCCGATAACGGGGCCTACGAGCAGTACTTC	CASSPDNGAYEQYF
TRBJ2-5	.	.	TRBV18	TGTGCCAGCTCACCCCGGCAAGAGACCCAGTACTTC	CASSPRQETQYF
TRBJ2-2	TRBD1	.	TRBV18	TGTGCCAGCTCACTGGACAGGGGCCTCGGGGAGCTGTTTTTT	CASSLDRGLGELFF
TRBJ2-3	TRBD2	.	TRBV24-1	TGTGCCACCAGTGAGAACGGCGGGGGGATCACAGATACGCAGTATTTT	CATSENGGGITDTQYF
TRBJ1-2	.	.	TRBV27	TGTGCCAGCAGTTTATCTCCAGGAAACTATGGCTACACCTTC	CASSLSPGNYGYTF
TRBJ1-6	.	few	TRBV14	TGTGCCAGCAGCCCGACAGATTCACCCCTCCACTTT	CASSPTDSPLHF
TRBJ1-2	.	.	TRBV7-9	TGTGCCAGCAGCTTAGAGGTTTGGGCAGGGGCTAACTATGGCTACACCTTC	CASSLEVWAGANYGYTF
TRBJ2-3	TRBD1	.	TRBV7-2	TGTGCCAGCAGCCCGGACTTCGGACAGGGTGATACGCAGTATTTT	CASSPDFGQGDTQYF
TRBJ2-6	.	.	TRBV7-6	TGTGCCAGCAGCACCCAAAAACCGGGAAATGGGGCCAACGTCCTGACTTTC	CASSTQKPGNGANVLTF
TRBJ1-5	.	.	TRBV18	TGTGCCAGCTCCCAAGACAGGAACAATCAGCCCCAGCATTTT	CASSQDRNNQPQHF
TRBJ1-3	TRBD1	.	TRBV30	TGTGCCTGGAACTATGACAGGGCTGGAAACACCATATATTTT	CAWNYDRAGNTIYF
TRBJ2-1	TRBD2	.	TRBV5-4	TGTGCCAGCAGCTTGGGACTAGCGGGAGAGGAGCAGTTCTTC	CASSLGLAGEEQFF
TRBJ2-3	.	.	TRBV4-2	TGTGCCAGCAGCCAAGAGGGGGGGCGCGTCACAGATACGCAGTATTTT	CASSQEGGRVTDTQYF
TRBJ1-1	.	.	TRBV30	TGTGCCTGGAATATGGTGAACATGAACACTGAAGCTTTCTTT	CAWNMVNMNTEAFF
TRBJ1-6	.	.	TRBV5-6	TGTGCCAGCAGCCCGACAGGTAGCTCCTATAATTCACCCCTCCACTTT	CASSPTGSSYNSPLHF
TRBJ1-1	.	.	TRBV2	TGTGCCAGCAGTCCTGCGGGAGGCACTGAAGCTTTCTTT	CASSPAGGTEAFF
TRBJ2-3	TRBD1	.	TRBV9	TGTGCCAGCAGAGACAGGGTGGCAGATACGCAGTATTTT	CASRDRVADTQYF
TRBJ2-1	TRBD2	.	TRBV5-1	TGCGCCAGCAGCTTGGTTCCGGGACTAGCCTCCAATGAGCAGTTCTTC	CASSLVPGLASNEQFF
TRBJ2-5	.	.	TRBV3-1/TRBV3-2	TGTGCCAGCAGCCAGGGCTGGACTGGTGTCGAGACCCAGTACTTC	CASSQGWTGVETQYF
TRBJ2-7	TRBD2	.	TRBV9	TGTGCCAGCAGCGTAGCTAGCGGGGGGGCTTACGAGCAGTACTTC	CASSVASGGAYEQYF
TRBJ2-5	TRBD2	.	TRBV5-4	TGTGCCAGCAGCTTGGTCCGGGCGGGGGGAAAAGAGACCCAGTACTTC	CASSLVRAGGKETQYF